This TCR beta chain emerged from a study of blood T cell repertoires in COVID-19. Trimming stripped 5 bases from V and 0 bases from J, with 18 bases between. CDR1 is SGHRS and CDR2 is YFSETQ in the germline V gene. The CDR3 is 17 amino acids. Data came from immunoSEQ multiplex PCR; TCRdb stores just in-frame clones and leaves some out. The table has 60,000 to 75,000 clones, around 80% seen once; the top ten hold roughly 6%. The sequenced material came from peripheral blood. The sequence was collected from a human donor in a cohort sampled during active COVID-19. This chain connects TRBV5-1 to TRBJ2-1, with D possibly matching TRBD2 (8 bases). The CDR3 is CASSSGRGLSSYNEQFF. Written as DNA, the CDR3 is TGCGCCAGCAGTTCCGGGAGGGGGCTCAGCTCCTACAATGAGCAGTTCTTC.